This T cell receptor beta chain was recovered during a study of cytomegalovirus exposure and HLA in healthy donors. Study-level findings and limits: Productive status was seen about 87% or about 30% of the time for most TCR beta V segments in an earlier analysis. Presence/absence comparisons presumed near-even sequencing depth among donors. An apparent linkage of common viral pathogens to several of the most significant clusters emerged in a later analysis. Most CMV-associated TCR beta chains appeared HLA-restricted in a later analysis.

The PCR made use of 60 Vbeta and 13 Jbeta primers. Generated by immunoSEQ multiplex PCR, the TCRdb table keeps only in-frame clones and is missing some. The table includes about 86,000 clones, just over 70% detected once. Points on this clone: The antigen is not known.

Germline CDR1 ENHRY, CDR2 SYGVKD. With 4 bases clipped from V and 5 bases from J, the junction kept 6 bases outside the gene matches. The CDR3 is made up of 14 amino acids. The sequenced sample was PBMCs. This sequence originates from a man in his sixties in good health and CMV-seronegative. The gene calls are TRBV10-3 and TRBJ2-7; 9 bases are a match to TRBD1. The CDR3 DNA is TGTGCCATCAGTGGTGGGACAGGGAGGAACGAGCAGTACTTC. Translation gives CAISGGTGRNEQYF.